The entry that follows covers one T cell receptor (beta chain) sequence. The record originates from a study of cytomegalovirus exposure and HLA in healthy donors. The study ran its PCR with 60 Vbeta and 13 Jbeta primers. Some clones are missing from TCRdb's copy, which holds only in-frame ones; the method was immunoSEQ multiplex PCR. The sample has around 100,000 clones; around 77% are singletons. CDR1 is SNHLY, CDR2 FYNNEI, per germline. The length of the CDR3 is 14 residues. V lost 6 bases, J lost 6 bases, and 9 bases stayed unmatched. The J gene is TRBJ2-5, the V gene TRBV2, with TRBD2 identical over 8 bases. This receptor was identified in a woman younger than 45 in good health and CMV-seropositive. Source material: PBMCs. Here the CDR3 reads CASSGSGSGKTQYF. In nucleotides, the CDR3 is TGTGCCAGCAGCGGCAGCGGGAGTGGGAAGACCCAGTACTTC.